A selection of T cell receptor beta chains follows, all from one sample in a study of shared clonotypes between healthy human individuals. Sequencing was performed with immunoSEQ multiplex PCR; in TCRdb, only in-frame clones are kept and a portion is missing. The sample includes about 2.2 million clones, about 93% of them seen just once. Sequences were obtained from naive CD8+ T cells from PBMCs. The receptors originated from a man aged 18 to 35 in good health. Some clones in this sample may be carry-over from other donors' samples. CDR3s include the opening cysteine and the closing phenylalanine or tryptophan. D genes are given only for firm matches. Rows may omit the clone size; those that give it use once, few, many or a size class.

CDR3,DNA,J,size,D,V
CASSPSRESTEAFF,TGTGCCAGCAGTCCATCCAGGGAAAGCACTGAAGCTTTCTTT,TRBJ1-1,-,-,TRBV28
CASGSGGRSSSAGELFF,TGTGCCAGCGGGTCAGGGGGCAGGTCATCGAGTGCCGGGGAGCTGTTTTTT,TRBJ2-2,-,TRBD1,TRBV7-9
CASRMLGEAANEKLFF,TGTGCCAGCAGGATGCTGGGGGAGGCTGCTAATGAAAAACTGTTTTTT,TRBJ1-4,once,-,TRBV27
CSVEVRGQKETQYF,TGCAGCGTTGAAGTTCGGGGACAGAAAGAGACCCAGTACTTC,TRBJ2-5,-,TRBD1,TRBV29-1
CAYEGPGTYNEQFF,TGTGCATACGAAGGCCCAGGGACCTATAATGAGCAGTTCTTC,TRBJ2-1,-,-,TRBV30
CASSKTSVLYNEQFF,TGTGCCAGCAGCAAAACTAGCGTACTCTACAATGAGCAGTTCTTC,TRBJ2-1,-,TRBD2,TRBV7-9
CASSRTGTGELFF,TGTGCCAGCAGTAGGACAGGGACCGGGGAGCTGTTTTTT,TRBJ2-2,-,TRBD1,TRBV6-6
CASTSAAHRGDTEAFF,TGTGCCAGCACCTCGGCGGCCCACAGAGGGGACACTGAAGCTTTCTTT,TRBJ1-1,-,-,TRBV5-4
CASSVEGLASYNEQFF,TGTGCCAGCAGCGTAGAGGGTTTAGCGTCCTACAATGAGCAGTTCTTC,TRBJ2-1,-,-,TRBV9
CASSVLPGRGAGNTIYF,TGTGCCAGCAGCGTACTTCCAGGGAGGGGGGCTGGAAACACCATATATTTT,TRBJ1-3,-,-,TRBV9
CASSSWAEGPYEQYF,TGTGCCAGCAGCTCTTGGGCGGAGGGACCCTACGAGCAGTACTTC,TRBJ2-7,-,-,TRBV7-2
CARSFTYKVLAPQHF,TGTGCCAGAAGCTTCACGTATAAGGTTTTGGCGCCCCAGCATTTT,TRBJ1-5,-,-,TRBV5-3
CASSLAPRGLNYGYTF,TGTGCCAGCAGCTTAGCCCCTAGGGGACTTAACTATGGCTACACCTTC,TRBJ1-2,-,-,TRBV7-2
CASSSSATVASALYEQYF,TGTGCCAGCAGCTCCTCCGCTACCGTGGCTAGCGCCCTCTACGAGCAGTACTTC,TRBJ2-7,-,-,TRBV7-2
CASSLRDRPYGEQYF,TGTGCCAGCAGCTTAAGAGACAGACCCTACGGAGAGCAGTACTTC,TRBJ2-7,-,-,TRBV7-2
CASSPILAGNEQFF,TGTGCCAGCAGCCCCATACTAGCGGGCAATGAGCAGTTCTTC,TRBJ2-1,once,TRBD2,TRBV7-8
CASSPRLFSNQPQHF,TGTGCCAGCAGTCCCAGGTTGTTTAGCAATCAGCCCCAGCATTTT,TRBJ1-5,-,-,TRBV27
CASSMTSGLNNEQFF,TGTGCCAGCAGCATGACTAGCGGCCTAAACAATGAGCAGTTCTTC,TRBJ2-1,-,TRBD2,TRBV13
CASRATSGREYEQYF,TGTGCCAGCAGAGCAACTAGCGGGAGGGAGTACGAGCAGTACTTC,TRBJ2-7,-,TRBD2,TRBV13
CASSPPSEQYF,TGTGCCAGCAGCCCACCTTCCGAGCAGTACTTC,TRBJ2-7,-,-,TRBV5-8
CSVETPFPMSGANVLTF,TGCAGCGTTGAGACCCCCTTCCCCATGTCTGGGGCCAACGTCCTGACTTTC,TRBJ2-6,-,-,TRBV29-1
CASSLMGIFYNEQFF,TGTGCCAGCAGTTTAATGGGCATCTTCTACAATGAGCAGTTCTTC,TRBJ2-1,-,-,TRBV28
CASSLGPTRDTQYF,TGTGCCAGCAGCTTGGGACCGACCCGAGATACGCAGTATTTT,TRBJ2-3,once,-,TRBV9
CASSLDGEKLFF,TGTGCCAGCAGCTTAGACGGTGAAAAACTGTTTTTT,TRBJ1-4,-,-,TRBV7-9
CASMGDRGDGGQHF,TGTGCCAGTATGGGAGACAGGGGGGACGGGGGCCAGCATTTT,TRBJ1-5,-,TRBD1,TRBV19
CAISEGRPWSLF,TGTGCCATCAGTGAGGGTCGACCGTGGAGTCTCTTC,TRBJ1-2,-,-,TRBV10-3
CASRMEGLSDEQYF,TGTGCCAGCAGAATGGAGGGTCTGTCTGACGAGCAGTACTTC,TRBJ2-7,-,-,TRBV5-6
CAISESRETQYF,TGTGCCATCAGTGAGTCGAGGGAGACCCAGTACTTC,TRBJ2-5,-,-,TRBV10-3
CASSLGQGFYEQYF,TGTGCCAGCAGCTTAGGGCAGGGATTCTACGAGCAGTACTTC,TRBJ2-7,-,-,TRBV11-2
CASSPRGTQYEQYF,TGTGCCAGCAGCCCCAGGGGAACTCAGTACGAGCAGTACTTC,TRBJ2-7,-,-,TRBV5-4
CASSLGRVTEAFF,TGTGCCAGCAGCTTAGGCAGGGTCACTGAAGCTTTCTTT,TRBJ1-1,few,-,TRBV7-2
CASSLGQFYEQYF,TGTGCCAGCAGTTTGGGACAATTCTACGAGCAGTACTTC,TRBJ2-7,-,-,TRBV27
CASSQEWVAGLNTGELFF,TGTGCCAGCAGCCAGGAGTGGGTAGCGGGCCTGAACACCGGGGAGCTGTTTTTT,TRBJ2-2,once,TRBD2,TRBV14